Here is one TCR beta chain with its context. This entry is derived from a study of T cell changes during pregnancy in multiple sclerosis. Repertoires were generated with immunoSEQ multiplex PCR, while TCRdb's copy carries only in-frame clones and drops some. The data hold about 93,000 clones, with almost 95% observed a single time. V was pared by 6 bases and J by 8 bases, with 9 bases of the junction left unmatched. The CDR3 has 15 amino acids. The germline gives CDR1 MNHEY, CDR2 SMNVEV (reference sequence). The source is a female donor with multiple sclerosis, enrolled in a pregnancy study. The chain employs TRBV27 and TRBJ2-1; 11 nucleotides match TRBD2. Sequences were derived from peripheral blood, sampled after pregnancy. CDR3 sequence (DNA): TGTGCCAGCAGCTTACCGACTAGCGGGGTGGATGAGCAGTTCTTC. This sequence encodes CASSLPTSGVDEQFF.